Listed below are T cell receptor beta chains from one sample, sequenced in a study of identical twins. MiXCR, applied by TCRdb to the 5' RACE reads, yields one record per CDR3 protein. This sample has nearly 650,000 distinct CDR3 sequences, with about 7% found just once. Separately, the same data were catalogued under a study of yellow fever vaccine responses in identical twins.

The sample was PBMCs. The receptors were gathered from a woman younger than 35 in good health. The CDR3 runs from the conserved cysteine through the conserved F or W. The order of the fields is J gene, V gene, CDR3 protein.

j_call: TRBJ2-3
v_call: TRBV5-1
cdr3_aa: CASSQDRTHTDTQYF

j_call: TRBJ2-1
v_call: TRBV6-4
cdr3_aa: CASSDGGQSYNEQFF

j_call: TRBJ2-1
v_call: TRBV15
cdr3_aa: CATSRDPRTSRNEQFF

j_call: TRBJ2-3
v_call: TRBV12-3/TRBV12-4
cdr3_aa: CASRPPLLRGADTQYF

j_call: TRBJ2-5
v_call: TRBV2
cdr3_aa: CASSETLQGSQETQYF

j_call: TRBJ2-3
v_call: TRBV23-1
cdr3_aa: CASSPTRRDDTQYF

j_call: TRBJ1-6
v_call: TRBV3-1
cdr3_aa: CASSQERNSPLHF

j_call: TRBJ2-7
v_call: TRBV12-3/TRBV12-4
cdr3_aa: CASQGALGEQYF

j_call: TRBJ2-7
v_call: TRBV5-1
cdr3_aa: CASSPPGPPYEQYF

j_call: TRBJ1-1
v_call: TRBV5-1
cdr3_aa: CASTFNGQGAEAFF

j_call: TRBJ2-2
v_call: TRBV3-1
cdr3_aa: CASSQVLQEITGELFF

j_call: TRBJ1-3
v_call: TRBV27
cdr3_aa: CASSSSRGGNTIYF

j_call: TRBJ2-5
v_call: TRBV7-2
cdr3_aa: CASSPGGTWETQYF

j_call: TRBJ2-3
v_call: TRBV20-1
cdr3_aa: CSASSGRAGLNTQYF

j_call: TRBJ2-5
v_call: TRBV12-3/TRBV12-4
cdr3_aa: CASSLARDLLGETQYF

j_call: TRBJ2-1
v_call: TRBV2
cdr3_aa: CASSERSVRYNEQFF

j_call: TRBJ2-1
v_call: TRBV12-3/TRBV12-4
cdr3_aa: CASSKGLVNEQFF

j_call: TRBJ1-5
v_call: TRBV5-5
cdr3_aa: CASTRITGGQPQHF

j_call: TRBJ1-1
v_call: TRBV12-3/TRBV12-4
cdr3_aa: CASSFTLARNTEAFF

j_call: TRBJ2-5
v_call: TRBV6-1
cdr3_aa: CASSRSGGLGAETQYF

j_call: TRBJ1-1
v_call: TRBV20-1
cdr3_aa: CSASGELNTEAFF

j_call: TRBJ2-2
v_call: TRBV5-6
cdr3_aa: CASSLKPRTGELFF

j_call: TRBJ2-3
v_call: TRBV24-1
cdr3_aa: CATSENLGYTDTQYF

j_call: TRBJ2-1
v_call: TRBV2
cdr3_aa: CASSEAPGLAGDEQFF

j_call: TRBJ1-1
v_call: TRBV12-3/TRBV12-4
cdr3_aa: CASSLTGRKTEAFF

j_call: TRBJ2-1
v_call: TRBV20-1
cdr3_aa: CSAAPHNEQFF